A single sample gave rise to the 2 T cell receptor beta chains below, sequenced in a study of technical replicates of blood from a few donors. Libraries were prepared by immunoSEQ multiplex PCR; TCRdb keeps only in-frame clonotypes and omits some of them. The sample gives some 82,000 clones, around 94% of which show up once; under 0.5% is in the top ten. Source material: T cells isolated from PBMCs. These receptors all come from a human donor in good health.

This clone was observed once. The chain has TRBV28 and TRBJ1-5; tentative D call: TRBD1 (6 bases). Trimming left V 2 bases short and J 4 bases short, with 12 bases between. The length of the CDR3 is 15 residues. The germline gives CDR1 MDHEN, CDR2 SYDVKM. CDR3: CASSLDRLGNQPQHF. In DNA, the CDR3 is TGTGCCAGCAGTTTAGACAGGCTTGGGAATCAGCCCCAGCATTTT. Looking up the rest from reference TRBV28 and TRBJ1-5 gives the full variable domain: DVKVTQSSRYLVKRTGEKVFLECVQDMDHENMFWYRQDPGLGLRLIYFSYDVKMKEKGDIPEGYSVSREKKERFSLILESASTNQTSMYLCASSLDRLGNQPQHFGDGTRLSIL.

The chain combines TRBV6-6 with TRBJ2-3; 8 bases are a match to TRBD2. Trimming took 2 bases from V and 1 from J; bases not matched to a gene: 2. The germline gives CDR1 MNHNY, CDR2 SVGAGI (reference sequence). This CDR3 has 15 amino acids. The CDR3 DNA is TGTGCCAGCAGTTACGCGACTAGCGGCACAGATACGCAGTATTTT. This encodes CASSYATSGTDTQYF.